This TCR beta chain was captured in a study of T cell changes during pregnancy in multiple sclerosis. Method: immunoSEQ multiplex PCR; TCRdb's copy keeps in-frame clones and lacks some. The sample records 50,000 to 60,000 clones, about 90% being singletons. The V end lost 5 bases, the J end lost 7 bases, and 21 bases lay between the germline ends. The CDR3 has 16 residues. Germline CDR1 is SGHVS and CDR2 is FQNEAQ. The genes are TRBV7-8 and TRBJ1-5, with D maybe TRBD1 (5 bases). The clonotype was recovered from a female donor with multiple sclerosis, enrolled in a pregnancy study. The starting material was CD4+ T cells from peripheral blood mononuclear cells, obtained in the first trimester of pregnancy. CDR3 DNA: TGTGCCAGCAGCCCCCATCAGACCGTTAGGGGCCAGCCCCAGCATTTT. Translation gives CASSPHQTVRGQPQHF.